This record covers a single TCR beta chain. As yet, its antigen is unknown. The data are from a study of T cell repertoires in cytomegalovirus infection. In the study overall: Carrying CMV and the relevant HLA type showed in public TCR beta signatures. Overall study findings and caveats: Carriers of CMV and the relevant HLA type were discriminated by public TCR beta frequency. There were HLA-C-restricted CMV-specific TCR beta clonotypes dominating the ex vivo response.

TCRdb itself ran the reads through MiXCR, one entry per CDR3 protein. The sample holds about 450,000 distinct CDR3 sequences, approximately 33% seen once. V shed 0 bases and J 6 bases; nucleotides not matched to a gene: 12. This CDR3 has 18 amino acids. CDR1 MNHEY and CDR2 SVGEGT come from the germline V gene. This sequence joins TRBV6-2 or TRBV6-3 and TRBJ2-1; 9 nucleotides line up with TRBD2. The sample was PBMCs. The receptor was isolated from a human donor in good health (CMV status not recorded). Some clones in this sample may be carry-over from other donors' samples. This CDR3 reads CASSYSIGTRGGLNEQFF. The DNA of the CDR3 is TGTGCCAGCAGTTACTCGATAGGGACGCGGGGGGGGCTCAATGAGCAGTTCTTC.